This T cell receptor beta chain originates from a study of blood T cells in healthy people across ages. Through a sample-barcoded 5' primer and a J-beta primer mix, a second PCR was run for about 6 to 11 cycles. TCRdb analysed the 5' RACE reads with MiXCR anew, one entry per CDR3 protein. Found here are some 940,000 distinct CDR3 sequences, about 29% of them singletons; the top ten hold approximately 10%. This clonotype was detected many times. Germline V gene lookup returns CDR1 ENHRY and CDR2 SYGVKD. The germline V and J ends were trimmed by 7 bases and 4 bases, with 8 bases remaining between them. This CDR3 contains 12 residues. These same data were also listed under a study on T cells of mothers and their children.

The sequencing input was blood. The sequence was collected from a woman aged 35 to 49 in good health. The chain joins TRBV10-3 to TRBJ2-1; D call uncertain. The CDR3 coding sequence is TGTGCCATCAAGGGCCAATACAATGAGCAGTTCTTC. The encoded protein is CAIKGQYNEQFF.